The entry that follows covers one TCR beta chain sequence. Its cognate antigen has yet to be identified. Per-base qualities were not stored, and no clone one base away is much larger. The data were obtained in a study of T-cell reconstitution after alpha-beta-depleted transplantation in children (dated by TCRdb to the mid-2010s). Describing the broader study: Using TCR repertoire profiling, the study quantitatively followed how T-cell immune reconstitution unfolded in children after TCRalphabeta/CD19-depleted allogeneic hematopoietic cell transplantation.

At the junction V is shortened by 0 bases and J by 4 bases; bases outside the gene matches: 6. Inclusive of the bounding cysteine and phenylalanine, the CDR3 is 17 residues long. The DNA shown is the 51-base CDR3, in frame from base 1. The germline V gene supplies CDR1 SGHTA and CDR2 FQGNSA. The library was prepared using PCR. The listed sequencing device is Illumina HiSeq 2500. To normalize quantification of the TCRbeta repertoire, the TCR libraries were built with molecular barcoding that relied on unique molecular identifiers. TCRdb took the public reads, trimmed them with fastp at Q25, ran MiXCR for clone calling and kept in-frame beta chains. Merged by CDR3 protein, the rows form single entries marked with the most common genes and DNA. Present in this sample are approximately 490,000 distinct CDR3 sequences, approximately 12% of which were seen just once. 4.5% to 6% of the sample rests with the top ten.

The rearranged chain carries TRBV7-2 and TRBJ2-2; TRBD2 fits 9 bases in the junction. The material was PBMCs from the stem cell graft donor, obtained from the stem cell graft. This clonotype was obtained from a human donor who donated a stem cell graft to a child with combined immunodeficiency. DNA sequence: TGTGCCAGCAGCTTAGCTGCTGCGGGGGGGAGCACCGGGGAGCTGTTTTTT. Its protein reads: CASSLAAAGGSTGELFF.